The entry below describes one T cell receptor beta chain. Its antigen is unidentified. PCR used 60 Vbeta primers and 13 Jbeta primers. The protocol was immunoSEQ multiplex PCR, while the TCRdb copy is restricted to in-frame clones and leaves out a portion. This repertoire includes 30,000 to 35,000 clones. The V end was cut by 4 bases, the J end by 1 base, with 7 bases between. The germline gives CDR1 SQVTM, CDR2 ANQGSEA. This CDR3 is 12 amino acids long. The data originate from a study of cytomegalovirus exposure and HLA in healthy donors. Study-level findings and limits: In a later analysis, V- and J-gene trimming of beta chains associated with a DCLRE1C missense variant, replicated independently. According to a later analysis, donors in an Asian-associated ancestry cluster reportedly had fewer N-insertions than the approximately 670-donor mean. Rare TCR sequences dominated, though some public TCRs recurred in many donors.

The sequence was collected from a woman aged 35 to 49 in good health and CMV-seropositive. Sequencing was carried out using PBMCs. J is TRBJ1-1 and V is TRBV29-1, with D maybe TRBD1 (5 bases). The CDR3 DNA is TGCAGCGTTGTAACAGGGAACACTGAAGCTTTCTTT. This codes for CSVVTGNTEAFF.